The text below deals with one TCR beta chain. The antigen is unknown. The use of a sample-barcoded 5' primer and a J-beta primer mix characterized a second PCR of about 6 to 11 cycles. A single record per CDR3 protein comes from TCRdb applying MiXCR to the 5' RACE reads. The sample has around 580,000 distinct CDR3 sequences, 47% seen once. This specimen comes from a study of blood T cells in healthy people across ages. Study-level results: Investigators viewed diversity estimates from one million T cells as underestimates, the study reported.

The authors isolated at least 6 million PBMCs per sample. The length of the CDR3 is 15 residues. Germline V gene sequence: CDR1 SNHLY, CDR2 FYNNEI. The ends were cut back, 6 bases at V and 4 bases at J, with 15 bases in the middle. The clonotype was recovered from a man aged 80 or over in good health. Sequencing input: blood. The chain links TRBV2 to TRBJ2-2; maybe TRBD1 (7 bases). CDR3 sequence (DNA): TGTGCCAGCAGCAAAAGACAGGGAGGCACCGGGGAGCTGTTTTTT. It yields the protein CASSKRQGGTGELFF.